A selection of T cell receptor beta chains follows, all from one sample in a study of vaccination effects on CD4 cells after COVID-19. These receptors have no identified antigens. TCRdb's table, derived via immunoSEQ multiplex PCR, lists solely in-frame clones and lacks some. Of around 70,000 clones in the sample, 70% to 80% are singletons; the top ten hold roughly 2%. The specimen was CD4+ T cells from PBMCs cultured without peptide, collected before COVID-19 vaccination. All receptors come from a human donor who received a COVID-19 vaccine. Each CDR3 is given with its conserved first and last residue. The D gene is left open where the match is weak. The size field is filled for only some rows; it gives once, few, many or a size class.

j_gene: TRBJ2-1; d_gene: -; v_gene: TRBV9; abundance: -; CDR3aa: CASSVATGNEQFF; CDR3nt: TGTGCCAGCAGCGTAGCTACAGGGAATGAGCAGTTCTTC
j_gene: TRBJ1-6; d_gene: TRBD1; v_gene: TRBV7-9; abundance: -; CDR3aa: CASSPGDRSHSPLHF; CDR3nt: TGTGCCAGCAGCCCCGGGGACAGGAGTCATTCACCCCTCCACTTT
j_gene: TRBJ1-5; d_gene: -; v_gene: TRBV6-5; abundance: -; CDR3aa: CASRDSNQPQHF; CDR3nt: TGTGCCAGCAGGGACAGCAATCAGCCCCAGCATTTT
j_gene: TRBJ1-5; d_gene: -; v_gene: TRBV7-2; abundance: -; CDR3aa: CASSPSINQPQHF; CDR3nt: TGTGCCAGCAGCCCCTCCATCAATCAGCCCCAGCATTTT
j_gene: TRBJ2-5; d_gene: TRBD2; v_gene: TRBV3-1/TRBV3-2; abundance: -; CDR3aa: CASSQDSMLAGGFKETQYF; CDR3nt: TGTGCCAGCAGCCAAGATTCGATGCTAGCGGGGGGCTTCAAAGAGACCCAGTACTTC
j_gene: TRBJ2-6; d_gene: -; v_gene: TRBV15; abundance: -; CDR3aa: CATSRDRTVDSGANVLTF; CDR3nt: TGTGCCACCAGCAGAGACCGGACGGTGGACTCTGGGGCCAACGTCCTGACTTTC
j_gene: TRBJ2-5; d_gene: -; v_gene: TRBV5-4; abundance: -; CDR3aa: CASSLWGREETQYF; CDR3nt: TGTGCCAGCAGCTTGTGGGGGCGGGAAGAGACCCAGTACTTC
j_gene: TRBJ1-4; d_gene: TRBD1; v_gene: TRBV7-9; abundance: -; CDR3aa: CASSPGGTVKEKLFF; CDR3nt: TGTGCCAGCAGCCCAGGCGGGACAGTCAAAGAAAAACTGTTTTTT
j_gene: TRBJ1-5; d_gene: -; v_gene: TRBV18; abundance: -; CDR3aa: CASSLLGPTNLSNQPQHF; CDR3nt: TGTGCCAGCTCACTCTTGGGGCCCACAAACCTTAGCAATCAGCCCCAGCATTTT
j_gene: TRBJ1-5; d_gene: -; v_gene: TRBV12-3/TRBV12-4; abundance: -; CDR3aa: CASSRDGNQPQHF; CDR3nt: TGTGCCAGCAGTAGGGACGGTAATCAGCCCCAGCATTTT
j_gene: TRBJ1-2; d_gene: -; v_gene: TRBV20-1; abundance: -; CDR3aa: CSAMGAYGYTF; CDR3nt: TGCAGTGCTATGGGGGCCTATGGCTACACCTTC
j_gene: TRBJ1-6; d_gene: TRBD1; v_gene: TRBV6-5; abundance: -; CDR3aa: CASSSDRGSPLHF; CDR3nt: TGTGCCAGCAGTTCGGACAGGGGGTCACCCCTCCACTTT
j_gene: TRBJ1-1; d_gene: -; v_gene: TRBV7-3; abundance: -; CDR3aa: CASSLSSGGHTEAFF; CDR3nt: TGTGCCAGCAGCTTAAGTTCGGGGGGACACACTGAAGCTTTCTTT
j_gene: TRBJ1-6; d_gene: TRBD1; v_gene: TRBV3-1/TRBV3-2; abundance: -; CDR3aa: CASSQAGGRQGFNSPLHF; CDR3nt: TGTGCCAGCAGCCAAGCCGGGGGACGACAGGGCTTTAATTCACCCCTCCACTTT
j_gene: TRBJ2-1; d_gene: -; v_gene: TRBV2; abundance: few; CDR3aa: CASRQTASYNEQFF; CDR3nt: TGTGCCAGCAGGCAGACGGCGTCCTACAATGAGCAGTTCTTC
j_gene: TRBJ1-1; d_gene: -; v_gene: TRBV19; abundance: once; CDR3aa: CASSPSGRGLEAFF; CDR3nt: TGTGCCAGTAGTCCCTCGGGACGGGGGCTTGAAGCTTTCTTT
j_gene: TRBJ2-5; d_gene: -; v_gene: TRBV15; abundance: once; CDR3aa: CATRSGAQETQYF; CDR3nt: TGTGCCACCAGATCTGGCGCACAAGAGACCCAGTACTTC
j_gene: TRBJ1-1; d_gene: TRBD1; v_gene: TRBV19; abundance: -; CDR3aa: CASSIQADRTMNTEAFF; CDR3nt: TGTGCCAGTAGTATCCAGGCGGACAGGACAATGAACACTGAAGCTTTCTTT
j_gene: TRBJ1-1; d_gene: TRBD1; v_gene: TRBV6-5; abundance: -; CDR3aa: CASSYPGTGYSEAFF; CDR3nt: TGTGCCAGCAGTTACCCCGGGACAGGGTACTCTGAAGCTTTCTTT
j_gene: TRBJ1-4; d_gene: -; v_gene: TRBV6-5; abundance: once; CDR3aa: CASSYSLGAWEKLFF; CDR3nt: TGTGCCAGCAGTTACTCTTTGGGGGCTTGGGAAAAACTGTTTTTT
j_gene: TRBJ1-6; d_gene: TRBD1; v_gene: TRBV3-1/TRBV3-2; abundance: -; CDR3aa: CASSQDPGGDSPLHF; CDR3nt: TGTGCCAGCAGCCAAGATCCAGGGGGCGATTCACCCCTCCACTTT
j_gene: TRBJ2-3; d_gene: TRBD2; v_gene: TRBV5-6; abundance: -; CDR3aa: CASSLGELARPADTQYF; CDR3nt: TGTGCCAGCAGCTTGGGGGAACTAGCGCGACCAGCAGATACGCAGTATTTT
j_gene: TRBJ2-1; d_gene: -; v_gene: TRBV12-5; abundance: once; CDR3aa: CASGPPSGISYNEQFF; CDR3nt: TGTGCTAGTGGTCCGCCCTCCGGAATCTCCTACAATGAGCAGTTCTTC
j_gene: TRBJ2-6; d_gene: -; v_gene: TRBV30; abundance: -; CDR3aa: CAWSFGNGANVLTF; CDR3nt: -
j_gene: TRBJ1-5; d_gene: -; v_gene: TRBV6-6; abundance: -; CDR3aa: CASTSLRPSNQPQHF; CDR3nt: TGTGCCAGCACTTCGCTGAGGCCCAGCAATCAGCCCCAGCATTTT
j_gene: TRBJ2-1; d_gene: TRBD1; v_gene: TRBV10-3; abundance: few; CDR3aa: CAISGSGDRGGLQFF; CDR3nt: TGTGCCATCAGTGGAAGCGGGGACAGGGGTGGATTGCAGTTCTTC
j_gene: TRBJ2-2; d_gene: -; v_gene: TRBV5-4; abundance: -; CDR3aa: CASSLEDGANTGELFF; CDR3nt: TGTGCCAGCAGCTTGGAGGACGGAGCGAACACCGGGGAGCTGTTTTTT
j_gene: TRBJ2-1; d_gene: TRBD2; v_gene: TRBV9; abundance: -; CDR3aa: CASSSSGGAFGEQFF; CDR3nt: TGTGCCAGCAGCTCAAGCGGGGGGGCCTTTGGGGAGCAGTTCTTC
j_gene: TRBJ2-3; d_gene: -; v_gene: TRBV3-1/TRBV3-2; abundance: -; CDR3aa: CASSQVSNTQYF; CDR3nt: TGTGCCAGCAGCCAGGTTAGCAATACGCAGTATTTT
j_gene: TRBJ1-1; d_gene: TRBD1; v_gene: TRBV6-5; abundance: -; CDR3aa: CASKGQGHVAFF; CDR3nt: TGTGCCAGCAAGGGACAGGGCCATGTAGCTTTCTTT
j_gene: TRBJ2-1; d_gene: -; v_gene: TRBV30; abundance: -; CDR3aa: CASMGGRVHEQFF; CDR3nt: TGTGCTTCAATGGGGGGCCGGGTCCATGAGCAGTTCTTC
j_gene: TRBJ2-6; d_gene: TRBD2; v_gene: TRBV11-3; abundance: -; CDR3aa: CASSPGLVGGVPRGANVLTF; CDR3nt: TGTGCCAGCAGCCCAGGCCTCGTGGGGGGGGTGCCAAGAGGGGCCAACGTCCTGACTTTC
j_gene: TRBJ2-3; d_gene: TRBD1; v_gene: TRBV5-1; abundance: -; CDR3aa: CASSLFTGGSKSTDTQYF; CDR3nt: TGCGCCAGCAGCTTGTTTACAGGGGGCTCTAAAAGCACAGATACGCAGTATTTT
j_gene: TRBJ1-5; d_gene: -; v_gene: TRBV28; abundance: -; CDR3aa: CASSVWDRRNQPQHF; CDR3nt: TGTGCCAGCAGCGTTTGGGACCGCCGCAATCAGCCCCAGCATTTT
j_gene: TRBJ1-4; d_gene: -; v_gene: TRBV12-5; abundance: few; CDR3aa: CASGVTRDEKLFF; CDR3nt: TGTGCTAGTGGTGTCACCAGAGATGAAAAACTGTTTTTT
j_gene: TRBJ1-2; d_gene: -; v_gene: TRBV30; abundance: -; CDR3aa: CAGGTLKNYGYTF; CDR3nt: TGTGCCGGGGGGACACTGAAGAACTATGGCTACACCTTC
j_gene: TRBJ2-3; d_gene: TRBD1; v_gene: TRBV27; abundance: -; CDR3aa: CASSTTQPQGTDTQYF; CDR3nt: TGTGCCAGCAGCACAACCCAACCACAGGGGACAGATACGCAGTATTTT
j_gene: TRBJ2-1; d_gene: -; v_gene: TRBV12-5; abundance: once; CDR3aa: CASGLVQGYNEQFF; CDR3nt: TGTGCTAGTGGTTTGGTTCAGGGTTACAATGAGCAGTTCTTC
j_gene: TRBJ1-5; d_gene: -; v_gene: TRBV7-3; abundance: -; CDR3aa: CASSLGGGGISNQPQHF; CDR3nt: TGTGCCAGCAGCTTAGGGGGGGGTGGGATTAGCAATCAGCCCCAGCATTTT
j_gene: TRBJ2-5; d_gene: -; v_gene: TRBV14; abundance: -; CDR3aa: CASSHGWETQYF; CDR3nt: TGTGCCAGCAGCCACGGATGGGAGACCCAGTACTTC
j_gene: TRBJ2-1; d_gene: -; v_gene: TRBV5-6; abundance: -; CDR3aa: CASSLFYNEQFF; CDR3nt: TGTGCCAGCAGCCTCTTTTACAATGAGCAGTTCTTC
j_gene: TRBJ1-1; d_gene: -; v_gene: TRBV2; abundance: -; CDR3aa: CASRVLQESEAFF; CDR3nt: TGTGCCAGCAGGGTGCTACAGGAATCTGAAGCTTTCTTT
j_gene: TRBJ2-1; d_gene: -; v_gene: TRBV12-5; abundance: -; CDR3aa: CASGLVVEQFF; CDR3nt: TGTGCTAGTGGTTTGGTAGTCGAGCAGTTCTTC
j_gene: TRBJ1-6; d_gene: -; v_gene: TRBV6-1; abundance: few; CDR3aa: CASSEVWPTYYSPLHF; CDR3nt: TGTGCCAGCAGTGAAGTCTGGCCAACTTATTATTCACCCCTCCACTTT
j_gene: TRBJ1-3; d_gene: -; v_gene: TRBV30; abundance: -; CDR3aa: CAWNYGTGNTIYF; CDR3nt: TGTGCCTGGAATTATGGGACAGGAAACACCATATATTTT
j_gene: TRBJ2-3; d_gene: -; v_gene: TRBV2; abundance: -; CDR3aa: CASSETVDTQYF; CDR3nt: TGTGCCAGCAGTGAAACGGTAGATACGCAGTATTTT
j_gene: TRBJ1-6; d_gene: -; v_gene: TRBV5-6; abundance: -; CDR3aa: CASSLLSLVGSPLHF; CDR3nt: TGTGCCAGCAGCTTGCTATCCCTTGTAGGTTCACCCCTCCACTTT
j_gene: TRBJ2-5; d_gene: -; v_gene: TRBV9; abundance: -; CDR3aa: CASGPAQKETQYF; CDR3nt: TGTGCCAGCGGTCCTGCACAGAAAGAGACCCAGTACTTC